The 14 T cell receptor beta chains listed next were all sequenced from one sample in a study of T cell responses to AZD1222 COVID-19 vaccine. TCRdb's copy holds only in-frame clones and misses some; the assay was immunoSEQ multiplex PCR. The sample comprises 100,000 to 150,000 clones, around 84% of which are singletons, and approximately 15% rests with the top ten. The sequenced sample was peripheral blood, obtained 28 days after the second AZD1222 dose. Receptors originate from an adult who received the AZD1222 COVID-19 vaccine.

This chain connects TRBV5-1 to TRBJ1-6; D gene ambiguous. CDR3 length: 14 amino acids. From germline, CDR1 is SGHRS and CDR2 YFSETQ. Trimming stripped 0 bases from V and 10 bases from J, with 11 bases between. CDR3 nucleotides: TGCGCCAGCAGCTTGGCGTTCCTAGGCTCACCCCTCCACTTT. It codes for CASSLAFLGSPLHF.

About this clone itself: Different DNA sequences within this sample yield the same CDR3. J is TRBJ2-5 and V is TRBV7-2; 7 bases fit TRBD2. This CDR3 has 13 amino acids. With 1 base clipped from V and 5 bases from J, the junction kept 1 base outside the gene matches. Germline CDR1 and CDR2: SGHTA and FQGNSA. The CDR3 nucleotides read TGTGCCAGCAGCTTAGTCGGGGGGGAGACCCAGTACTTC. Translated: CASSLVGGETQYF.

J is TRBJ2-5 and V is TRBV6-5; D is perhaps TRBD1 (6 bases). Looked up from germline, CDR1 is MNHEY and CDR2 is SVGAGI. The CDR3 totals 12 residues. The CDR3 sequence is CPSYGRGETQYF. The CDR3 DNA follows: TGTCCCTCTTATGGCAGGGGTGAGACCCAGTACTTC.

The table lists this clone with a count of one. This sequence joins TRBV7-2 and TRBJ1-2; D unresolved. Trimming left V 1 base short and J 7 bases short, with 10 bases between. The CDR3 sequence is 13 residues long. Per the germline V gene, CDR1 is SGHTA and CDR2 is FQGNSA. The CDR3 bases are TGTGCCAGCAGCTTAGGGCTGAAGAGTGGCTACACCTTC. Amino acids: CASSLGLKSGYTF.

The gene calls are TRBV25-1 and TRBJ2-3; D gene ambiguous. CDR1 MGHDK and CDR2 SYGVNS come from the germline V gene. The V and J ends lost 4 bases and 0 bases respectively, with 2 bases between them. The CDR3 has 12 amino acids. The CDR3 DNA sequence: TGTGCCAGCAGTGGAAGCACAGATACGCAGTATTTT. It translates to CASSGSTDTQYF.

V usage is TRBV28 and J usage is TRBJ1-2; D is ambiguous. Germline V gene sequence: CDR1 MDHEN, CDR2 SYDVKM. Trimming stripped 5 bases from V and 5 bases from J, with 15 bases between. The CDR3 has 14 amino acids. Here the CDR3 DNA reads TGTGCCAGCAGTCTAGGGTTTGGGAGGTATGGCTACACCTTC. Translation: CASSLGFGRYGYTF.

This clone has only one observation. The rearrangement links TRBV7-9 to TRBJ1-2, with a weak D call TRBD1 (6 bases). The CDR3 contains 15 residues. Per the germline V gene, CDR1 is SEHNR and CDR2 is FQNEAQ (reference sequence). The V and J ends lost 3 bases and 0 bases respectively, with 11 bases between them. CDR3 nucleotides: TGTGCCAGCAGCTTGACAGGAGGTACTAACTATGGCTACACCTTC. This encodes CASSLTGGTNYGYTF.

The chain uses TRBV9 and TRBJ2-7; TRBD1 matches 10 bases. The CDR3 loop spans 15 amino acids. Germline CDR1 SGDLS, CDR2 YYNGEE. After removal of 3 bases from V and 5 bases from J, the junction contained 8 bases not matched to a gene. The CDR3 DNA reads TGTGCCAGCAGCGCACCGGGACAGGGGATTCACGAGCAGTACTTC. This encodes CASSAPGQGIHEQYF.

The chain links TRBV7-3 to TRBJ2-3; 7 bases line up with TRBD1. Germline V gives CDR1 SGHTA, CDR2 FQGTGA. The CDR3 loop spans 15 amino acids. With 4 bases clipped from V and 5 bases from J, the junction kept 9 bases outside the gene matches. In DNA, the CDR3 is TGTGCCAGCAGCTCGGACAGGATGAAGATAGATACGCAGTATTTT. Translated, it gives CASSSDRMKIDTQYF.

The genes are TRBV7-3 and TRBJ2-3; TRBD2 agrees at 11 bases. J gave up 2 bases and V 5 bases, and 6 bases lay outside the gene matches. CDR1 is SGHTA, CDR2 FQGTGA, per germline. CDR3 length: 16 amino acids. In DNA, the CDR3 is TGTGCCAGCAGCCCCGGGACTAGCGGAAACACAGATACGCAGTATTTT. Translated: CASSPGTSGNTDTQYF.

This chain uses TRBV5-4 with TRBJ1-5, with 9 bases aligning to TRBD1. Unmatched junction bases numbered 5, after V lost 3 bases and J lost 4 bases. The CDR3 contains 15 residues. The germline V gene encodes CDR1 SGHNT and CDR2 YYREEE (reference sequence). The CDR3 reads CASSYGTGRNQPQHF. The CDR3 nucleotides read TGTGCCAGCAGCTACGGGACAGGGCGAAATCAGCCCCAGCATTTT.

J is TRBJ1-5 and V is TRBV9; weak D call: TRBD1 (6 bases). V lost 0 bases and J 7 bases, leaving 14 bases between the germline ends. The CDR3 runs to 15 residues. The V gene's germline CDR1 is SGDLS and CDR2 YYNGEE. The CDR3 loop is CASSVGSTGSQPQHF. The CDR3 DNA sequence: TGTGCCAGCAGCGTAGGAAGTACAGGGAGCCAGCCCCAGCATTTT.

This clone appeared a few times. The chain is built from TRBV7-9 and TRBJ1-3; possibly TRBD1 for D (5 bases). V gave up 2 bases and J gave up 0 bases, with 11 bases separating them. The CDR3 covers 16 residues. The germline V gene encodes CDR1 SEHNR and CDR2 FQNEAQ (reference sequence). The CDR3 bases are TGTGCCAGCAGCTTAATAGGGGCTAGCTCTGGAAACACCATATATTTT. This sequence encodes CASSLIGASSGNTIYF.

This rearrangement joins TRBV19 to TRBJ1-2; D is perhaps TRBD1 (6 bases). Germline CDR1 LNHDA, CDR2 SQIVND (reference sequence). V shed 0 bases and J shed 6 bases, with 14 bases lying between them. This CDR3 is built from 15 residues. This CDR3 reads CASSIDGGRADGYTF. The DNA for the CDR3 is TGTGCCAGTAGTATAGATGGGGGGCGCGCGGATGGCTACACCTTC. The whole variable domain, remainder taken from reference TRBV19 and TRBJ1-2, is DGGITQSPKYLFRKEGQNVTLSCEQNLNHDAMYWYRQDPGQGLRLIYYSQIVNDFQKGDIAEGYSVSREKKESFPLTVTSAQKNPTAFYLCASSIDGGRADGYTFGSGTRLTVV.